The 25 T cell receptor beta chains below all came from one sample that was sequenced in a study of T cells in Graves' hyperthyroidism and ophthalmopathy (dated by TCRdb to the late 2010s). The library relied on multiplex PCR. The sequencer listed for this sample is Illumina HiSeq 2000. TCR beta CDR3 regions were amplified from RNA transcripts. A first-round RT-PCR of the TCR CDR3 used the HTBI primer set with the Qiagen OneStep RT-PCR kit. TCRdb's own reprocessing of the public reads used fastp at Q25 and MiXCR and kept productive beta chains. A single entry per CDR3 protein holds the most common genes and DNA from its merged rows. A total of 500,000 to 550,000 distinct CDR3 sequences appear in this sample, 15% to 20% of them only once. Clones ranked in the top ten supply about 45% of the sample. The specimen was blood. Receptor source: a man aged 40-49 years with Graves' ophthalmopathy.

The rearrangement links TRBV5-1 to TRBJ1-6; TRBD1 matches at 7 bases. Germline V CDR1 and CDR2: SGHRS, YFSETQ. The CDR3 is 16 amino acids. The ends lost 3 bases at V and 8 bases at J; junction bases unmatched: 11. In nucleotides, the CDR3 is TGCGCCAGCAGCTCCGGGACAGCTAGACTTGATTCACCCCTCCACTTT. It translates to CASSSGTARLDSPLHF. The full variable domain, rest sourced from reference TRBV5-1 and TRBJ1-6, is KAGVTQTPRYLIKTRGQQVTLSCSPISGHRSVSWYQQTPGQGLQFLFEYFSETQRNKGNFPGRFSGRQFSNSRSEMNVSTLELGDSALYLCASSSGTARLDSPLHFGNGTRLTVT.

The J gene is TRBJ2-3, the V gene TRBV24-1; D unclear. Germline V lookup: CDR1 KGHDR, CDR2 SFDVKD. The CDR3 loop spans 12 amino acids. Trimming pared 1 base from V and 6 bases from J, leaving 4 bases between. The CDR3 DNA sequence: TGTGCCACCAGTGATTTAGTGGATACGCAGTATTTT. It yields the protein CATSDLVDTQYF.

The chain carries TRBV7-9 and TRBJ2-1; possible D gene TRBD1, 5 bases. CDR1 is SEHNR and CDR2 is FQNEAQ in the germline V gene (reference sequence). Trimming removed 3 bases from V and 3 bases from J, with 12 bases in between. The CDR3 loop spans 15 amino acids. CDR3 protein: CASSLSGFFYNEQFF. The CDR3 DNA sequence: TGTGCCAGCAGCTTGTCAGGGTTCTTCTACAATGAGCAGTTCTTC.

The J gene is TRBJ2-3, the V gene TRBV3-1; 8 nucleotides align to TRBD1. With V trimmed by 6 bases and J by 2 bases, 10 bases remained unmatched. The CDR3 totals 16 residues. CDR1 LGHDT and CDR2 YNNKEL come from the germline V gene (reference sequence). The CDR3 DNA follows: TGTGCCAGCAGTCTCCGGGACAGGCGATACACAGATACGCAGTATTTT. This sequence encodes CASSLRDRRYTDTQYF.

This clonotype occurred a few times. The chain uses TRBV10-3 and TRBJ1-2; D is possibly TRBD1 (5 bases). Looked up from germline, CDR1 is ENHRY and CDR2 is SYGVKD. V gave up 10 bases and J gave up 3 bases, with 15 bases separating them. The CDR3 has 13 amino acids. This chain's CDR3 is CATLGGRDYGYTF. The CDR3 nucleotides read TGTGCCACCCTGGGGGGAAGAGACTATGGCTACACCTTC.

V is TRBV5-5 and J is TRBJ1-4; 8 bases align to TRBD1. Germline CDR1 SGHKS, CDR2 YYEKEE (reference sequence). With 4 bases clipped from V and 7 bases from J, the junction kept 6 bases outside the gene matches. This CDR3 spans 14 amino acids. CDR3 in amino acids: CASSRGQASEKLFF. The DNA of the CDR3 is TGTGCCAGCAGCCGGGGACAGGCAAGTGAAAAACTGTTTTTT. The full variable domain, its missing parts supplied by reference TRBV5-5 and TRBJ1-4, is DAGVTQSPTHLIKTRGQQVTLRCSPISGHKSVSWYQQVLGQGPQFIFQYYEKEERGRGNFPDRFSARQFPNYSSELNVNALLLGDSALYLCASSRGQASEKLFFGSGTQLSVL.

In nucleotides, the CDR3 is TGCGCCAGCAGCTTAGGTGGGGCGCCGCCTTACAATGAGCAGTTCTTC. Translation gives CASSLGGAPPYNEQFF. The chain is built from TRBV5-1 and TRBJ2-1; maybe TRBD1 (5 bases). Germline CDR1 and CDR2: SGHRS and YFSETQ. With 2 bases removed from V and 4 bases from J, the gap between germline ends came to 16 bases. The CDR3 has 16 residues.

This clonotype was observed at least ten times. V is TRBV7-2 and J is TRBJ2-7; D may be TRBD1 or TRBD2 (6 bases each). Germline V CDR1 and CDR2: SGHTA, FQGNSA. The CDR3 sequence is 16 residues long. The V gene lost 1 base and the J gene lost 0 bases, with 13 bases spanning the gap. CDR3 amino acids: CASSLVGGPLSYEQYF. In DNA form, the CDR3 reads TGTGCCAGCAGCTTAGTGGGGGGCCCACTCTCCTACGAGCAGTACTTC.

The chain recombines TRBV6-5 with TRBJ2-1; D is possibly TRBD2 (6 bases). With 2 bases removed from V and 7 bases from J, the gap between germline ends came to 12 bases. The germline gives CDR1 MNHEY, CDR2 SVGAGI. This CDR3 is built from 14 residues. In DNA form, the CDR3 reads TGTGCCAGCAGTTACGTGGGGGGTTTGAATGAGCAGTTCTTC. It translates to CASSYVGGLNEQFF.

This clonotype occurred many times. V usage is TRBV7-2 and J usage is TRBJ2-1; a possible D gene is TRBD2 (7 bases). Germline CDR1 is SGHTA and CDR2 is FQGNSA. There are 14 residues in the CDR3. Trimming took 6 bases from V and 8 from J, leaving 17 bases between them. CDR3 region: CASREGGSIDEQFF. For the CDR3, the DNA is TGTGCCAGCAGGGAGGGGGGGAGCATCGATGAGCAGTTCTTC.

The chain carries TRBV6-1 and TRBJ1-4; maybe TRBD1 (6 bases). V lost 2 bases, J lost 7 bases, and 17 bases lay in between. This CDR3 has 16 residues. Germline lookup yields CDR1 MNHNS and CDR2 SASEGT. CDR3 nucleotide sequence: TGTGCCAGCAGTGAAAGGGTATTGGGGGACACTGAAAAACTGTTTTTT. Protein: CASSERVLGDTEKLFF.

The table lists this clonotype with a few counts. This rearrangement joins TRBV3-1 to TRBJ2-7; D possibly matches TRBD1 or TRBD2 (5 bases each). Trimming removed 1 base at V and 5 bases at J, with 12 bases between. CDR3 length equals 14 residues. Per germline, CDR1 LGHDT and CDR2 YNNKEL (reference sequence). In DNA form, the CDR3 reads TGTGCCAGCAGCCAAGCTGGGGGTGGCGACGAGCAGTACTTC. It specifies CASSQAGGGDEQYF.

The sample holds many counts of this clonotype. V usage is TRBV28 and J usage is TRBJ2-7, with a tentative D call TRBD2 (6 bases). The V and J ends lost 5 bases and 0 bases respectively, with 11 bases between them. The CDR3 has 14 amino acids. CDR1 is MDHEN and CDR2 is SYDVKM in the germline V gene. CDR3 sequence reads: CASSRDFSSYEQYF. The DNA for the CDR3 is TGTGCCAGCAGTCGGGACTTCAGCTCCTACGAGCAGTACTTC.

The chain links TRBV7-9 to TRBJ1-2, with TRBD1 matching over 8 bases. Germline CDR1 and CDR2: SEHNR and FQNEAQ (reference sequence). J was trimmed by 8 bases and V by 5 bases; bases with no gene match: 10. CDR3 size: 14 residues. The CDR3 DNA is TGTGCCAGCAGCAACCTCCAGGGGGCAGGGGGCTACACCTTC. Protein product: CASSNLQGAGGYTF.

The chain uses TRBV2 and TRBJ1-3, with a tentative D call TRBD1 (5 bases). Germline V gene data show CDR1 as SNHLY and CDR2 as FYNNEI. Between the trimmed V and J ends, which lost 10 bases and 0 bases, there was a span of 13 bases. The CDR3 has 14 amino acids. CDR3 loop: CAILSGHSGNTIYF. CDR3 bases: TGTGCCATCCTCAGTGGACACTCTGGAAACACCATATATTTT.

The gene calls are TRBV12-3 or TRBV12-4 and TRBJ2-5; no reliable D call. This CDR3 has 13 residues. V dropped 5 bases and J dropped 7 bases, with 14 bases sitting between them. The CDR3 DNA sequence: TGTGCCAGCAGTATCCGGGCCCACGGGACCCAGTACTTC. This gives the protein CASSIRAHGTQYF.

This sequence joins TRBV19 and TRBJ2-1; 7 nucleotides agree with TRBD2. CDR1 LNHDA and CDR2 SQIVND come from the germline V gene (reference sequence). This CDR3 region has 11 residues. V lost 10 bases to trimming and J lost 14 bases; unmatched junction nucleotides: 11. For the CDR3, the DNA is TGTGCCACCTCTCCGGGGAGGGAAGAGTTCTTC. It specifies CATSPGREEFF.

This clonotype has ten or more counts. This chain uses TRBV7-9 with TRBJ2-7; tentative D call: TRBD2 (6 bases). Germline V lookup: CDR1 SEHNR, CDR2 FQNEAQ (reference sequence). The V end was cut by 11 bases, the J end by 0 bases, with 17 bases between. The CDR3 contains 14 residues. CDR3 coding DNA: TGTGCCTCCCAGGCGGGGTGGAACTCCTACGAGCAGTACTTC. This codes for CASQAGWNSYEQYF.

V usage is TRBV2 and J usage is TRBJ1-5; a weak D match, TRBD1 (5 bases). Germline V lookup: CDR1 SNHLY, CDR2 FYNNEI. V shed 5 bases and J shed 11 bases, with 19 bases lying between them. CDR3 length: 14 amino acids. The CDR3: CASSIGEGMVAQHF. Here the CDR3 DNA reads TGTGCCAGCAGTATAGGGGAGGGAATGGTGGCCCAGCATTTT.

There are many counts of this clonotype. The chain uses TRBV3-1 and TRBJ2-5; D gene unclear. The CDR3 totals 14 residues. From germline, CDR1 is LGHDT and CDR2 YNNKEL (reference sequence). With 6 bases removed from V and 2 bases from J, the gap between germline ends came to 13 bases. For the CDR3, the DNA is TGTGCCAGCAGTGCAGGCTACTCACAAGAGACCCAGTACTTC. This encodes CASSAGYSQETQYF.

This clonotype has ten or more counts. V usage is TRBV18 and J usage is TRBJ2-3; D unclear. CDR3 length: 14 residues. Trimming left V 8 bases short and J 0 bases short, with 12 bases between. Germline lookup yields CDR1 KGHSH and CDR2 LQKENI. CDR3 nucleotides: TGTGCCAGCCAAATGAGGAGAAGCACAGATACGCAGTATTTT. It specifies CASQMRRSTDTQYF.

This clonotype was counted between two and nine times. The chain has TRBV4-3 and TRBJ2-2, with D hard to call. The V gene's germline CDR1 is LGHNA and CDR2 YSLEER. The CDR3 length is 15 residues. The germline V and J ends were trimmed by 0 bases and 6 bases, with 11 bases remaining between them. The DNA of the CDR3 is TGCGCCAGCAGCCAAGAGGCAGGATTGGCCGGGGAGCTGTTTTTT. Its protein product is CASSQEAGLAGELFF.

V usage is TRBV29-1 and J usage is TRBJ2-1; 7 bases line up with TRBD2. The CDR3 is made up of 15 amino acids. Germline V gene lookup returns CDR1 SQVTM and CDR2 ANQGSEA. The V segment lost 2 bases and the J segment 5 bases; nucleotides outside the gene matches: 9. This CDR3 reads CSVEKGGAFNNEQFF. In DNA, the CDR3 is TGCAGCGTTGAAAAGGGAGGGGCCTTTAACAATGAGCAGTTCTTC.

This clonotype was observed a handful of times. CDR3 residues: CASSESRGMGNTQYF. CDR3 nucleotide sequence: TGCGCCAGCAGTGAGTCGAGGGGAATGGGAAATACGCAGTATTTT. The chain is built from TRBV10-1 and TRBJ2-3; either TRBD1 or TRBD2 may supply D (5 bases each). CDR3 length: 15 amino acids. Trimming took off 0 bases at V and 7 bases at J, with 14 bases between the two ends. In germline, CDR1 is WNHNN, CDR2 SYGVQD (reference sequence).

This clonotype was seen more than once but under ten times. Its ends do not fully match the called genes, so a read error is possible. The chain uses TRBV5-1 and TRBJ2-7, with D unresolved. The CDR3 runs 15 residues. Germline CDR1 is SGHRS and CDR2 is YFSETQ. DNA of the CDR3: TGCGCCAGCAGGTTGGATGGCGTGGGTCTCTACGAGCAGTACTTC. Its protein is CASRLDGVGLYEQYF.